The source of this T cell receptor (beta chain) is a study of T cells after yellow fever vaccination. Study overall: Researchers used SMART-Seq v4 Ultra Low Input to prepare fractions that had low cell numbers.

V gave up 5 bases and J gave up 6 bases; unmatched junction bases: 5. This CDR3 is 15 amino acids long. The germline V gene has CDR1 SEHNR and CDR2 FQNEAQ (reference sequence). Study results and limitations: Subsequent booster samples again held most clones from primary vaccination (96% CD4, over 80% CD8). Although most clonotypes did not, a small share appeared in both CD4 and CD8 compartments.

Concerning this clonotype itself: Antigen: not known.

TCRdb re-analysed the 5' RACE reads in MiXCR, keeping a single row per CDR3 protein. The data hold 450,000 to 650,000 distinct CDR3 sequences, with 21% observed a single time. The sequence was collected from a young man who received the YFV17D yellow fever vaccine. This chain connects TRBV7-9 to TRBJ2-1; TRBD2 matches 12 bases. This specimen consisted of PBMCs, obtained less than 25 days after the first yellow fever vaccination. CDR3 residues: CASSVPSGGANEQFF. In DNA form, the CDR3 reads TGTGCCAGCAGCGTCCCTAGCGGGGGGGCCAATGAGCAGTTCTTC.